Sequencing of this TCR beta chain was carried out in a study of cytomegalovirus exposure and HLA in healthy donors. Study context: Among roughly 180 million T cells, an earlier analysis found 95 million to 140 million unique TCR beta sequences. Findings and limits, study-wide: Reportedly, a later analysis found an Asian-associated ancestry cluster had fewer N-insertions than the approximately 670-donor mean. Productive rates of about 90% or about 30% were seen for most TCR beta V segments in an earlier analysis. In a later analysis, DRB1 alleles had the most associated TCRs; HLA-C alleles the fewest.

A note on this clone: Its antigen is still unknown.

The CDR3 has 14 amino acids. The germline CDR1 and CDR2 sequences are SGDLS and YYNGEE. Trimming cost V 3 bases and J 5 bases; bases outside gene matches: 5. Use of 60 Vbeta and 13 Jbeta primers characterized the PCR. Assay: immunoSEQ multiplex PCR; the TCRdb copy retains only in-frame clones and omits some. The sample totals about 160,000 clones. The sample comprised PBMCs. This sequence was found in a man aged 25 to 45 in good health and CMV-seronegative. V usage is TRBV9 and J usage is TRBJ2-5, with 9 bases lining up with TRBD1. The DNA for the CDR3 is TGTGCCAGCAGCGGGGGGACAGGGTGGGAGACCCAGTACTTC. Its protein is CASSGGTGWETQYF.